A single sample is the source of the 20 T cell receptor beta chains below, sequenced in a study of blood T cell repertoires in COVID-19. Only in-frame clones appear in the TCRdb table, and some are missing; sequencing was by immunoSEQ multiplex PCR. Among about 68,000 clones listed, approximately 80% were seen once. The specimen sequenced was peripheral blood. Receptors originate from a man older than 75 with acute or convalescent COVID-19.

The V and J genes are TRBV3-1 (or the pseudogene TRBV3-2) and TRBJ1-6; no firm D call. Trimming left V 5 bases short and J 7 bases short, with 6 bases between. Germline V gene data show CDR1 as LGHDT and CDR2 as YNNKEL (reference sequence). There are 12 residues in the CDR3. The CDR3 loop is CASSNSNSPLHF. CDR3 in DNA: TGTGCCAGCAGCAATTCGAATTCACCCCTCCACTTT.

V and J are TRBV19 and TRBJ1-1, with D possibly TRBD1 on 5 matching bases. Per germline, CDR1 LNHDA and CDR2 SQIVND (reference sequence). V dropped 5 bases and J dropped 1 base, with 20 bases sitting between them. The length of the CDR3 is 17 residues. The CDR3 DNA is TGTGCCAGTAGTTGCCCGGGGGGGGGTCTCGGGAACACTGAAGCTTTCTTT. As protein: CASSCPGGGLGNTEAFF.

The chain couples TRBV7-3 to TRBJ2-3; weak D call: TRBD2 (7 bases). V was clipped by 6 bases and J by 1 base, with 17 bases between them. CDR1 is SGHTA and CDR2 is FQGTGA in the germline V gene. CDR3 size: 16 residues. The CDR3 DNA is TGTGCCAGCAGTCCACTCCGGGGGGCCGGCACAGATACGCAGTATTTT. It encodes CASSPLRGAGTDTQYF.

This chain links TRBV12-3 or TRBV12-4 with TRBJ2-4; TRBD1 aligns across 7 bases. The J segment lost 5 bases and the V segment lost 6 bases, leaving 4 bases of the junction unmatched. The CDR3 covers 13 residues. The CDR3 DNA is TGTGCCAGCAGGCTGGGGACAGAAAACATTCAGTACTTC. It is translated as CASRLGTENIQYF.

V gene TRBV11-2 combines with J gene TRBJ1-1, with unresolved D. Germline CDR1 reads SGHAT; CDR2 reads FQNNGV. V was pared by 2 bases and J by 1 base, with 11 bases between. This CDR3 region has 15 residues. This CDR3 is CASSLRGLRNTEAFF. The CDR3 bases are TGTGCCAGCAGCTTAAGAGGACTTAGGAACACTGAAGCTTTCTTT.

The V gene is TRBV5-4, the J gene TRBJ2-2; weak D call: TRBD2 (5 bases). This CDR3 region has 13 residues. Germline V lookup: CDR1 SGHNT, CDR2 YYREEE (reference sequence). The V end lost 2 bases, the J end lost 4 bases, and 6 bases lay between the germline ends. The CDR3 nucleotides read TGTGCCAGCAGCTTAGGAGGCACCGGGGAGCTGTTTTTT. It specifies CASSLGGTGELFF.

The genes are TRBV18 and TRBJ2-7; the match to TRBD2 covers 12 bases. The germline gives CDR1 KGHSH, CDR2 LQKENI. The J segment lost 5 bases and the V segment lost 4 bases, leaving 15 bases of the junction unmatched. This CDR3 has 18 residues. CDR3: CASSRRDTLAGGPHEQYF. DNA of the CDR3: TGTGCCAGCTCACGACGGGACACCCTAGCGGGAGGGCCCCACGAGCAGTACTTC.

This clone came up a few times. The V and J genes are TRBV2 and TRBJ1-2; D is perhaps TRBD1 (6 bases). The V and J ends lost 6 bases and 4 bases respectively, with 18 bases between them. The CDR3 consists of 15 residues. Germline V gene data show CDR1 as SNHLY and CDR2 as FYNNEI. Written as DNA, the CDR3 is TGTGCCAGCAGCCCCGACAGGACGAAGGTCTATGGCTACACCTTC. This encodes CASSPDRTKVYGYTF.

The V gene is TRBV18, the J gene TRBJ2-2, with D perhaps TRBD2 (5 bases). Between the trimmed V and J ends, which lost 5 bases and 2 bases, there was a span of 12 bases. Germline V gene data show CDR1 as KGHSH and CDR2 as LQKENI. The CDR3 contains 15 residues. CDR3 residues: CASSNRTPNTGELFF. Here the CDR3 DNA reads TGTGCCAGCTCAAACCGGACTCCCAACACCGGGGAGCTGTTTTTT.

The chain has TRBV15 and TRBJ2-5; 7 bases align to TRBD2. V dropped 0 bases and J dropped 3; count of bases not matched to a gene: 4. This CDR3 has 15 residues. Per the germline V gene, CDR1 is LNHNV and CDR2 is YYDKDF (reference sequence). CDR3 DNA: TGTGCCACCAGCAGAGAGGGGGGGAGGGAAGAGACCCAGTACTTC. Translation gives CATSREGGREETQYF.

The genes are TRBV3-1 (or the pseudogene TRBV3-2) and TRBJ1-6; 7 nucleotides line up with TRBD1. The V gene's germline CDR1 is LGHDT and CDR2 YNNKEL (reference sequence). The length of the CDR3 is 14 residues. V shed 4 bases and J 8 bases; nucleotides not matched to a gene: 5. The CDR3 coding sequence is TGTGCCAGCAGCCTCGTTCAGGGGGATTCACCCCTCCACTTT. This sequence encodes CASSLVQGDSPLHF.

This clone was recorded once. J is TRBJ2-7 and V is TRBV9; TRBD1 is a possible D gene (6 bases). Germline CDR1 SGDLS, CDR2 YYNGEE. CDR3 length: 14 residues. V lost 4 bases, J lost 0 bases, and 11 bases lay in between. The CDR3 DNA sequence: TGTGCCAGCAGCCCGGGACAAAGCTCCTACGAGCAGTACTTC. Amino acids: CASSPGQSSYEQYF. The full variable domain, in which reference TRBV9 and TRBJ2-7 provide the parts outside the CDR3, is DSGVTQTPKHLITATGQRVTLRCSPRSGDLSVYWYQQSLDQGLQFLIQYYNGEERAKGNILERFSAQQFPDLHSELNLSSLELGDSALYFCASSPGQSSYEQYFGPGTRLTVT.

This sequence joins TRBV7-9 and TRBJ2-7; D not resolved. Germline lookup yields CDR1 SEHNR and CDR2 FQNEAQ (reference sequence). V lost 5 bases to trimming and J lost 4 bases, with 18 bases between them. The CDR3 consists of 15 residues. CDR3 amino acids: CASSPLGQVVYEQYF. CDR3 in DNA: TGTGCCAGCAGCCCCCTGGGTCAGGTGGTATACGAGCAGTACTTC.

J is TRBJ2-7 and V is TRBV28; maybe TRBD1 (6 bases). The germline V gene encodes CDR1 MDHEN and CDR2 SYDVKM. V lost 3 bases to trimming and J lost 3 bases, with 21 bases between them. The CDR3 covers 17 residues. The DNA of the CDR3 is TGTGCCAGCAGTTTCATACCAGACAGGTTTTTTTTCTACGAGCAGTACTTC. Translating it yields CASSFIPDRFFFYEQYF.

CDR3 protein: CATSDARGTDTQYF. CDR3 bases: TGTGCCACCAGTGATGCACGGGGCACAGATACGCAGTATTTT. The chain has TRBV24-1 and TRBJ2-3; no clear D gene. This CDR3 is built from 14 residues. CDR1 and CDR2 from the germline V gene are KGHDR and SFDVKD. The V end was cut by 3 bases, the J end by 1 base, with 7 bases between.

This chain connects TRBV28 to TRBJ2-1; unclear D gene. V was cut by 5 bases and J by 5 bases, with 7 bases left in between. Germline loops: CDR1 MDHEN, CDR2 SYDVKM. CDR3 size: 12 residues. DNA for the CDR3: TGTGCCAGCAGTCGGGTAAACAATGAGCAGTTCTTC. It yields the protein CASSRVNNEQFF.

The rearrangement joins TRBV7-9 to TRBJ2-5, with TRBD2 identical over 7 bases. The length of the CDR3 is 19 residues. The trim removed 3 bases at V and 4 bases at J, leaving 20 bases unmatched. Germline assignment: CDR1 SEHNR and CDR2 FQNEAQ (reference sequence). CDR3 sequence reads: CASSLEGLGAWSGGETQYF. The CDR3, as DNA: TGTGCCAGCAGCTTGGAAGGGTTAGGAGCCTGGTCGGGGGGAGAGACCCAGTACTTC.

The chain is built from TRBV27 and TRBJ2-3; 11 bases align to TRBD2. The CDR3 has 15 amino acids. V shed 5 bases, J shed 4 bases, and the junction held 5 bases outside the gene matches. Germline V gene sequence: CDR1 MNHEY, CDR2 SMNVEV (reference sequence). The CDR3, as DNA: TGTGCCAGCAGTCCCCGGACTAGCGGGCCAGATACGCAGTATTTT. This gives the protein CASSPRTSGPDTQYF.

This clone was seen once. The chain has TRBV30 and TRBJ2-3; maybe TRBD1 (6 bases). This CDR3 spans 14 amino acids. Germline V gene lookup returns CDR1 GTSNPN and CDR2 SVGIG (reference sequence). The V end lost 4 bases, the J end lost 3 bases, and 14 bases lay between the germline ends. Here the CDR3 reads CAWTWGHRTDTQYF. The CDR3 region has the DNA TGTGCCTGGACGTGGGGGCATAGGACAGATACGCAGTATTTT.

V usage is TRBV3-1 (or the pseudogene TRBV3-2) and J usage is TRBJ1-1; TRBD1 might be the D (5 bases). This CDR3 has 15 residues. The V gene's germline CDR1 is LGHDT and CDR2 YNNKEL (reference sequence). V was trimmed by 1 base and J by 5 bases, leaving 14 bases between them. CDR3 nucleotide sequence: TGTGCCAGCAGCCAAGTCGGACATGGGGGGACTGAAGCTTTCTTT. Amino acid sequence: CASSQVGHGGTEAFF.